This T cell receptor (beta chain) was obtained from a study of T cell repertoires in cytomegalovirus infection. Overall study context: Through public TCR beta signatures, both CMV infection and matching HLA type were indicated.

TCRdb analysed the reads with MiXCR anew, one entry per CDR3 protein. The table has around 280,000 distinct CDR3 sequences, roughly an eighth seen once. To note about this clonotype: The antigen remains undetermined.

The ends were cut back, 6 bases at V and 5 bases at J, with 11 bases in the middle. The CDR3 runs 13 residues. Overall study results and limits: Cumulative public TCR beta family frequency identified carriers of CMV plus the relevant HLA. Dominating the ex vivo response were HLA-C-restricted CMV-specific TCR beta clonotypes.

The material sequenced was PBMCs. The chain uses TRBV12-3 or TRBV12-4 and TRBJ1-5, with D unclear. This receptor was taken from a human donor in good health (CMV status not recorded). Some clones in this sample may be carry-over from other donors' samples. The chain's CDR3 is CASRKDDYQPQHF. CDR3 DNA sequence: TGTGCCAGCAGAAAAGATGATTATCAGCCCCAGCATTTT.